This T cell receptor (beta chain) stems from a study of technical replicates of blood from a handful of donors. V was clipped by 5 bases and J by 2 bases; unmatched bases: 16. CDR1 and CDR2 from the germline V gene are SNHLY and FYNNEI. The CDR3 consists of 18 residues. Only in-frame clones appear in the TCRdb table, and some are missing; sequencing was by immunoSEQ multiplex PCR. The data show some 87,000 clones, 96% seen once. The sample was T cells isolated from PBMCs. This TCR was recovered from a human donor in good health. The chain has TRBV2 and TRBJ2-7; 9 bases line up with TRBD1. The CDR3 nucleotides read TGTGCCAGCAGTATTCGACAGGGGGGACTGAGAAAAACCTACGAGCAGTACTTC. As protein: CASSIRQGGLRKTYEQYF.